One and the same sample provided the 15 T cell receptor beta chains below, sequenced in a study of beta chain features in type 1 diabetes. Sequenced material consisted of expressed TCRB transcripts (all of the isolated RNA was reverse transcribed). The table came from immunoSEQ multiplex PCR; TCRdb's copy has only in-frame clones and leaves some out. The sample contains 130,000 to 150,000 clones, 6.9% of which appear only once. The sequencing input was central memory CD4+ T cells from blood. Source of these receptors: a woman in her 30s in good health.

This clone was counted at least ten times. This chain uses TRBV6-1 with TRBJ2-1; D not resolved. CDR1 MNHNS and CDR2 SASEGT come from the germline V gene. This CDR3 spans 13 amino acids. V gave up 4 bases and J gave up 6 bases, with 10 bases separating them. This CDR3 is CASSGSLGNEQFF. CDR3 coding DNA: TGTGCCAGCAGTGGATCTCTAGGCAATGAGCAGTTCTTC.

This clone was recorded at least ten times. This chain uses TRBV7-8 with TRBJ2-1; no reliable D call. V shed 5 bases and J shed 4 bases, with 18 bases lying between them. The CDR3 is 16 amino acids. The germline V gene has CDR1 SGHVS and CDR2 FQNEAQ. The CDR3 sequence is CASSPYDQAAYNEQFF. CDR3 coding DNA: TGTGCCAGCAGCCCCTACGACCAGGCCGCATACAATGAGCAGTTCTTC.

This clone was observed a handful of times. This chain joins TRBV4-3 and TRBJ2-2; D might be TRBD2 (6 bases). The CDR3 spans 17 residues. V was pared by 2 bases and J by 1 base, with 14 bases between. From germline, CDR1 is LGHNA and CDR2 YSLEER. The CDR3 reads CASSQSRDSQNTGELFF. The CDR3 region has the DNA TGCGCCAGCAGCCAATCTCGGGACTCTCAGAACACCGGGGAGCTGTTTTTT.

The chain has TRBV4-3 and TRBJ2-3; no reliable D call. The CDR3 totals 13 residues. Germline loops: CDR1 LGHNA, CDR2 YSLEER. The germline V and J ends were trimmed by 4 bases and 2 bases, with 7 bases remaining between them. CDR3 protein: CASSLINTDTQYF. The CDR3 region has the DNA TGCGCCAGCAGCCTAATTAACACAGATACGCAGTATTTT.

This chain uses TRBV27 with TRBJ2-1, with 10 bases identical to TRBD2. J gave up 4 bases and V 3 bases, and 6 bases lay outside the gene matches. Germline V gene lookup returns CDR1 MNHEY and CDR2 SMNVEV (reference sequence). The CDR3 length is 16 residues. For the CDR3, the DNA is TGTGCCAGCAGTTTGTATCTAGCGGGGGATTACAATGAGCAGTTCTTC. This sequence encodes CASSLYLAGDYNEQFF.

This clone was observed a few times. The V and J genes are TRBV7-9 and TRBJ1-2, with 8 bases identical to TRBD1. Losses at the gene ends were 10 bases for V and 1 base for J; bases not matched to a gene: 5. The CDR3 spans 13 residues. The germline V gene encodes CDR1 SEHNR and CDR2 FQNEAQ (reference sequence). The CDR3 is CATGTGVNYGYTF. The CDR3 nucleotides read TGTGCCACCGGGACAGGAGTTAACTATGGCTACACCTTC. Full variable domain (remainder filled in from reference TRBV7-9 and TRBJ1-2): DTGVSQNPRHKITKRGQNVTFRCDPISEHNRLYWYRQTLGQGPEFLTYFQNEAQLEKSRLLSDRFSAERPKGSFSTLEIQRTEQGDSAMYLCATGTGVNYGYTFGSGTRLTVV.

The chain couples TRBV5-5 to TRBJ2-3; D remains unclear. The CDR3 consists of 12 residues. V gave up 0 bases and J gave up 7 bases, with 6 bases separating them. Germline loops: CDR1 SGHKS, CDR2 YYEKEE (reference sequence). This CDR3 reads CASSLDGYTQYF. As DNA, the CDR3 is TGTGCCAGCAGCTTGGACGGGTATACGCAGTATTTT.

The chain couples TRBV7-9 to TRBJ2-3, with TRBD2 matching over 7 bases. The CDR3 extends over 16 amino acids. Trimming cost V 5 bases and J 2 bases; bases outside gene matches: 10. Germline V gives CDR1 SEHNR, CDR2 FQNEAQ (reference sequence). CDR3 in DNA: TGTGCCAGCAGCGTACGACTAGCTGAAAACACAGATACGCAGTATTTT. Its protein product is CASSVRLAENTDTQYF.

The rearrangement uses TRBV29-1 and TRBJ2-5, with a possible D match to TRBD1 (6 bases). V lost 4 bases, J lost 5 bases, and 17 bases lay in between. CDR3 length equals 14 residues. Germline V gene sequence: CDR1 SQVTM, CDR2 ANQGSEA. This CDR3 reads CSVVGAGAGETQYF. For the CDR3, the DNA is TGCAGCGTTGTAGGTGCAGGGGCAGGGGAGACCCAGTACTTC. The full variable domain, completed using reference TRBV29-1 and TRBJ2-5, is SAVISQKPSRDICQRGTSLTIQCQVDSQVTMMFWYRQQPGQSLTLIATANQGSEATYESGFVIDKFPISRPNLTFSTLTVSNMSPEDSSIYLCSVVGAGAGETQYFGPGTRLLVL.

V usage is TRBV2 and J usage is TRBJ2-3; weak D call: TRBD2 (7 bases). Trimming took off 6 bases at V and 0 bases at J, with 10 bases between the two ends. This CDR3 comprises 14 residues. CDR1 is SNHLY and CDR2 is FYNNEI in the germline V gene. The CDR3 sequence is CASRGGRSTDTQYF. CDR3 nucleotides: TGTGCCAGCAGGGGGGGGCGCAGCACAGATACGCAGTATTTT.

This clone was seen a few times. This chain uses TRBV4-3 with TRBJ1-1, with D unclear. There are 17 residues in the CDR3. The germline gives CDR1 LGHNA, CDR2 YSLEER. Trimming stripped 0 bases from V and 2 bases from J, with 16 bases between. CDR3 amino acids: CASSQENMRNANTEAFF. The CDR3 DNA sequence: TGCGCCAGCAGCCAAGAAAATATGCGGAACGCAAACACTGAAGCTTTCTTT.

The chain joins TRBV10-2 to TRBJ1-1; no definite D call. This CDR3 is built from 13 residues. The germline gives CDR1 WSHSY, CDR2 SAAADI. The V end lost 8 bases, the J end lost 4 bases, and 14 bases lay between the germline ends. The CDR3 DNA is TGCGCCAGCGAGGCTGTGTCTGGCACTGAAGCTTTCTTT. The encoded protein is CASEAVSGTEAFF.

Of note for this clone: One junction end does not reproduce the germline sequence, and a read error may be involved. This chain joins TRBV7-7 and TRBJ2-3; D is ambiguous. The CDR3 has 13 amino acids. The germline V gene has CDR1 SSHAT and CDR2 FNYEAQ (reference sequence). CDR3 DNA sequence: TGTGCTAGCAGCTCATCCCACGTTCAGGCGCAGTATTTT. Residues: CASSSSHVQAQYF.

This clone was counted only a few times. This chain's CDR3 is CASSYRQANTEAFF. For the CDR3, the DNA is TGTGCCAGCAGTTACCGACAGGCGAACACTGAAGCTTTCTTT. The V gene is TRBV6-5, the J gene TRBJ1-1, with D maybe TRBD1 (6 bases). The CDR3 runs 14 residues. Germline loops: CDR1 MNHEY, CDR2 SVGAGI. V shed 2 bases and J shed 1 base, with 8 bases lying between them.

CDR3 residues: CASRDHTDTQYF. CDR3 DNA: TGTGCCAGCAGGGACCACACAGATACGCAGTATTTT. This rearrangement joins TRBV6-4 to TRBJ2-3; the D is unclear. Trimming left V 6 bases short and J 2 bases short, with 6 bases between. The CDR3 is made up of 12 amino acids. The germline V gene has CDR1 MRHNA and CDR2 SNTAGT.